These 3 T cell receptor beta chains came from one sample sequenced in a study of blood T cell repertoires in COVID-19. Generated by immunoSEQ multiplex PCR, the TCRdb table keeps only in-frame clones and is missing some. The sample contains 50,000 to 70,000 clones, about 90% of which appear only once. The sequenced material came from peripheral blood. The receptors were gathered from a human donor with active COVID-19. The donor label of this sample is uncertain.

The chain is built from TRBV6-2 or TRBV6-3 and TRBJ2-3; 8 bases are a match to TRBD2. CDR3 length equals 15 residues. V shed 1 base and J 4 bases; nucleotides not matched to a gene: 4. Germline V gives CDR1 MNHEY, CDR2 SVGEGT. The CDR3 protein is CASSYFAGGSDTQYF. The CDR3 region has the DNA TGTGCCAGCAGTTACTTTGCGGGAGGATCAGATACGCAGTATTTT.

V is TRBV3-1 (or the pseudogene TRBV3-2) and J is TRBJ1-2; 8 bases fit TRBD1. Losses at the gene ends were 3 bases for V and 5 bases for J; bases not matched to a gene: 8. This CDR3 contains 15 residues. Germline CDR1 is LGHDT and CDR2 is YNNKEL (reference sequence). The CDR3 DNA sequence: TGTGCCAGCAGCCAGAGGACAGGGCCTAGATATGGCTACACCTTC. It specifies CASSQRTGPRYGYTF.

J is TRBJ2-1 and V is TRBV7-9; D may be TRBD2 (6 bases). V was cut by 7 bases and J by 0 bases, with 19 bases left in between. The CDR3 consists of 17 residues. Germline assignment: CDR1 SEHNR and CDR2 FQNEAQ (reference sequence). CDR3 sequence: CASTGPPDGSSYNEQFF. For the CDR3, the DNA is TGTGCCAGCACTGGACCCCCCGACGGGAGCTCCTACAATGAGCAGTTCTTC.